The rows below give T cell receptor beta chains drawn from one sample of a study of T cells in Graves' hyperthyroidism and ophthalmopathy. TCRdb reprocessed the multiplex PCR reads via MiXCR and lists one record per CDR3 protein. The sample lists about 500,000 distinct CDR3 sequences, over 13% occurring once. Material for sequencing was blood. These receptors were taken from a woman aged 18-35 years with Graves' hyperthyroidism. Each CDR3 is given with its conserved first and last residue. D genes are given only for firm matches. Clone size appears in some rows only: once, few, many, or a class for an expanded clone.

v_gene,d_gene,len,abundance,j_gene,CDR3nt,CDR3aa
TRBV4-2,-,15,-,TRBJ2-1,TGTGCCAGCAGCCAAGATCATGAGGTTCGGCATGAGCAGTTCTTC,CASSQDHEVRHEQFF
TRBV20-1,TRBD2,17,-,TRBJ2-7,TGCAGTGCTAGACAGTGGACTAGCGGGAGTGGTTACTACGAGCAGTACTTC,CSARQWTSGSGYYEQYF
TRBV2,-,14,many,TRBJ2-1,TGTGCCAGCACAAATCCCCAGAAGGGGAATGAGCAGTTCTTC,CASTNPQKGNEQFF
TRBV18,-,15,many,TRBJ1-4,TGTGCCAGCTCACCATCCGGGGCAACTAATGAAAAACTGTTTTTT,CASSPSGATNEKLFF
TRBV10-3,TRBD2,15,many,TRBJ2-7,TGTGCCATCAGTGAGTGGGTAGCGGGAGGCTACGAGCAGTACTTC,CAISEWVAGGYEQYF
TRBV5-1,TRBD2,14,many,TRBJ2-1,TGCGCCAGCCGGACTAGCGGGTTGTACAATGAGCAGTTCTTC,CASRTSGLYNEQFF
TRBV7-9,-,14,-,TRBJ1-1,TGTGCCAGCGGCGAGGGACAAAGCCACACTGAAGCTTTCTTT,CASGEGQSHTEAFF
TRBV2,-,15,many,TRBJ2-4,TGTGCCAGCAGCGCACGGACGGCCGCCAAAAACATTCAGTACTTC,CASSARTAAKNIQYF
TRBV27,-,15,few,TRBJ2-2,TGTGCCAGCAGTTTGTGGCAGGGTAGCACCGGGGAGCTGTTTTTT,CASSLWQGSTGELFF
TRBV4-2,-,16,many,TRBJ2-7,TGTGCCAGCAGCCAAGACGGGCCTGGAGGTCTCTACGAGCAGTACTTC,CASSQDGPGGLYEQYF
TRBV20-1,-,10,many,TRBJ2-1,TGCAGTGCTCCATTCAATGAGCAGTTCTTC,CSAPFNEQFF
TRBV11-2,-,12,many,TRBJ1-1,TGTGCCAGCAGCTTAATTGGCACTGAAGCTTTCTTT,CASSLIGTEAFF
TRBV24-1,-,14,-,TRBJ2-2,TGTGCCACCGCCAGGACAGTCAACACCGGGGAGCTGTTTTTT,CATARTVNTGELFF
TRBV24-1,-,14,many,TRBJ2-3,TGTGCCACCAGAGATACGGGTAGCACAGATACGCAGTATTTT,CATRDTGSTDTQYF
TRBV12-3/TRBV12-4,-,12,many,TRBJ1-4,TGTGCCAGCAGTTTAACCCATGAAAAACTGTTTTTT,CASSLTHEKLFF
TRBV12-3/TRBV12-4,TRBD1,13,-,TRBJ2-7,TGTGCCAGCAGTCAGGGACAGTCCTACGAGCAGTACTTC,CASSQGQSYEQYF
TRBV29-1,-,15,few,TRBJ1-1,TGCAGTTGCGGTCGATCTTGGGGGATGAACACTGAAGCTTTCTTT,CSCGRSWGMNTEAFF
TRBV5-1,-,16,many,TRBJ2-1,TGCGCCAGCAGCTTGGGCCCTAAACTGGCCTACAATGAGCAGTTCTTC,CASSLGPKLAYNEQFF
TRBV11-2,-,17,many,TRBJ2-2,TGTGCCAGCAGCCAACCCCGTCGCAGGGGAAACACCGGGGAGCTGTTTTTT,CASSQPRRRGNTGELFF
TRBV12-3/TRBV12-4,-,12,many,TRBJ1-6,TGTGCCAGCAGTTTCACCCGTTCACCCCTCCACTTT,CASSFTRSPLHF
TRBV6-1,TRBD1,15,many,TRBJ1-6,TGTGCCAGCAGTCGATCAGGGGGCAGGGATTCACCCCTCCACTTT,CASSRSGGRDSPLHF
TRBV2,-,15,-,TRBJ2-7,TGTGCCAGCAGTGAATTAACAGGGAGCTCCTACGAGCAGTACTTC,CASSELTGSSYEQYF
TRBV9,TRBD2,15,-,TRBJ2-2,TGTGCCAGCAGCGTTAAACGGGAGGGCCCCGGGGAGCTGTTTTTT,CASSVKREGPGELFF
TRBV20-1,TRBD1,16,-,TRBJ2-5,TGCAGTGCTAGGGGGGGGGCGGGACAGGGTCCGGAGACCCAGTACTTC,CSARGGAGQGPETQYF
TRBV10-3,-,13,few,TRBJ1-5,TGTGCCATCAGTGAGGGAAAAATACAGCCCCAGCATTTT,CAISEGKIQPQHF
TRBV20-1,TRBD2,15,-,TRBJ2-1,TGCAGTGCTAGAGATGAGTCGGGACTAGTAAATGAGCAGTTCTTC,CSARDESGLVNEQFF
TRBV27,-,12,many,TRBJ2-5,TGTGCCAGCATCCTCTCTCGGGAGACCCAGTACTTC,CASILSRETQYF
TRBV24-1,TRBD1,15,many,TRBJ2-2,TGTGCCACCAGTGCTCCTACAGGGGGCACCGGGGAGCTGTTTTTT,CATSAPTGGTGELFF
TRBV27,TRBD1,17,many,TRBJ1-5,TGTGCCAGCAGTGTGGACAGGAACCTAGGTGGCAATCAGCCCCAGCATTTT,CASSVDRNLGGNQPQHF
TRBV30,-,13,many,TRBJ2-4,TGTGCCTGGAGGCCAGCGGCGGAAAACATTCAGTACTTC,CAWRPAAENIQYF
TRBV6-1,TRBD1,15,many,TRBJ1-5,TGTGCCAGCTTCAGGGGGGATTATAGCAATCAGCCCCAGCATTTT,CASFRGDYSNQPQHF
TRBV11-3,-,15,many,TRBJ2-7,TGTGCCAGCAGCTTAGATCAAGGGCCCTCCTACGAGCAGTACTTC,CASSLDQGPSYEQYF
TRBV6-1,TRBD2,15,many,TRBJ2-1,TGTGCCTCCAGAGGTCTAGCGGGAGGGCGGAATGAGCAGTTCTTC,CASRGLAGGRNEQFF
TRBV7-9,TRBD1,17,-,TRBJ2-2,TGTGCCAGCAGCCCCCCTAACCCGACAGGGGATACCGGGGAGCTGTTTTTT,CASSPPNPTGDTGELFF
TRBV2,TRBD1,14,many,TRBJ1-2,TGTGCCAGCAGTGAGCTCGGGACAGGGAATGGCTACACCTTC,CASSELGTGNGYTF
TRBV27,-,14,few,TRBJ1-5,TGTGCCAGCAGTCGGAATTTTGGCAATCAGCCCCAGCATTTT,CASSRNFGNQPQHF
TRBV10-3,-,16,many,TRBJ1-4,TGTGCCATCAGTGAGTCGAAAGGAAGTGAGGCTGAAAAACTGTTTTTT,CAISESKGSEAEKLFF
TRBV10-1,-,14,few,TRBJ2-1,TGCGCCAGCAGTGCCAGCGGGACAGACTATGAGCAGTTCTTC,CASSASGTDYEQFF
TRBV7-3,-,14,many,TRBJ2-6,TGTGCCAGCAGCCCAACCTCTGGGGCCAACGTCCTGACTTTC,CASSPTSGANVLTF
TRBV28,TRBD2,15,few,TRBJ2-1,TGTGCCAGCAGTAAACTAGCGGGAAGGGGAGATGAGCAGTTCTTC,CASSKLAGRGDEQFF
TRBV4-1,TRBD1,17,many,TRBJ2-1,TGCGCCAGCAGCCAAGCAAACCCCCGGACAGGAAACAATGAGCAGTTCTTC,CASSQANPRTGNNEQFF
TRBV7-8,TRBD1,14,many,TRBJ1-2,TGTGCCAGCAGCGTCCGGGACAGAGAAGGGGGCTACACCTTC,CASSVRDREGGYTF
TRBV6-5,TRBD1,15,many,TRBJ2-7,TGTGCCAGCAGTTACGAGAGGGGGCGGTTTGACGAGCAGTACTTC,CASSYERGRFDEQYF
TRBV6-2/TRBV6-3,-,19,many,TRBJ1-5,TGTGCCAGCAGTTACGAGGCGAAAGGAGGGGAACGGAGCAATCAGCCCCAGCATTTT,CASSYEAKGGERSNQPQHF
TRBV9,-,17,-,TRBJ1-3,TGTGCCAGCAGCGTAGGAATAGCCGGGGGATCTGGAAACACCATATATTTT,CASSVGIAGGSGNTIYF
TRBV7-3,-,14,many,TRBJ1-3,TGTGCCAGCAGCTTAGGATACTCTGGAAACACCATATATTTT,CASSLGYSGNTIYF
TRBV3-1,TRBD1,19,-,TRBJ2-1,TGTGCCAGCAGCCACAACTGGGACAGGCTAGTTGGGTCCTACAATGAGCAGTTCTTC,CASSHNWDRLVGSYNEQFF
TRBV2,TRBD2,14,many,TRBJ2-2,TGTGCCAGCAATCCTAGCGGGAACGGCGGGGAGCTGTTTTTT,CASNPSGNGGELFF
TRBV7-9,TRBD2,15,-,TRBJ2-3,TGTGCCAGCAGCTTAAGGACTAGCGGGGTGGATACGCAGTATTTT,CASSLRTSGVDTQYF
TRBV3-1,-,13,many,TRBJ1-1,TGTGCCAGCAGCCTAGGACAGCGGACTGAAGCTTTCTTT,CASSLGQRTEAFF
TRBV12-3/TRBV12-4,TRBD1,15,-,TRBJ1-1,TGTGCCAGCAACCCAGGGCAGGGGGGGAACACTGAAGCTTTCTTT,CASNPGQGGNTEAFF
TRBV19,TRBD1,14,many,TRBJ1-4,TGTGCCAGTAGTAAAGACAGGGGGGCTGAAAAACTGTTTTTT,CASSKDRGAEKLFF
TRBV6-6,-,16,many,TRBJ2-1,TGTGCCAGCAGTTACTCTTGGGACTTCGACTACAATGAGCAGTTCTTC,CASSYSWDFDYNEQFF
TRBV19,-,16,many,TRBJ2-7,TGTGCCAGTAGTCCCCACTTTTCGGACATCCTTTACGAGCAGTACTTC,CASSPHFSDILYEQYF
TRBV7-9,-,15,-,TRBJ2-5,TGTGCCAGCAGCTTGACCTCGGCGGGACAAGAGACCCAGTACTTC,CASSLTSAGQETQYF